The 27 T cell receptor beta chains reported below all come from one sample, sequenced in a study of CD8 T cells in Susac syndrome. Random hexamers were used to reverse transcribe an amount of roughly 0.45 to 1 ug RNA. TCRdb passed the immunoSEQ multiplex PCR reads through MiXCR, listing each CDR3 protein once. The sample includes about 150,000 distinct CDR3 sequences, just under 95% of them seen just once. Material for sequencing was CD8+ T cells from PBMCs. The receptors were gathered from a human donor with multiple sclerosis.

A single count supports this clonotype. This chain connects TRBV5-1 to TRBJ1-5; the D is unclear. The germline V gene encodes CDR1 SGHRS and CDR2 YFSETQ. Deletions cut 4 bases from V and 1 base from J, with 12 bases between. The CDR3 totals 15 residues. In DNA, the CDR3 is TGCGCCAGCAGCCTCACCGGGAACAGCAATCAGCCCCAGCATTTT. Its translation is CASSLTGNSNQPQHF.

V gene TRBV25-1 combines with J gene TRBJ1-2; a possible D gene is TRBD1 (5 bases). The CDR3 runs to 12 residues. The germline CDR1 and CDR2 sequences are MGHDK and SYGVNS. Between the trimmed V and J ends, which lost 5 bases and 7 bases, there was a span of 11 bases. Written as DNA, the CDR3 is TGTGCCAGCAGTCTGGGGGTTTTTGGCTACACCTTC. Amino acid sequence: CASSLGVFGYTF.

The rearrangement joins TRBV30 to TRBJ2-2; D gene unclear. Between the trimmed V and J ends, which lost 7 bases and 7 bases, there was a span of 16 bases. The CDR3 is 13 amino acids. Germline assignment: CDR1 GTSNPN and CDR2 SVGIG (reference sequence). The CDR3 bases are TGTGCCTCGGGTCCCGGGCCGAACGGGGAGCTGTTTTTT. It is translated as CASGPGPNGELFF. The whole variable domain, remainder taken from reference TRBV30 and TRBJ2-2, is SQTIHQWPATLVQPVGSPLSLECTVEGTSNPNLYWYRQAAGRGLQLLFYSVGIGQISSEVPQNLSASRPQDRQFILSSKKLLLSDSGFYLCASGPGPNGELFFGEGSRLTVL.

V and J are TRBV6-2 or TRBV6-3 and TRBJ1-5; no reliable D call. The CDR3 contains 15 residues. Germline assignment: CDR1 MNHEY and CDR2 SVGEGT. The V end lost 8 bases, the J end lost 0 bases, and 14 bases lay between the germline ends. The CDR3 region has the DNA TGTGCCAGCGTTCTACAACGGGGTAGCAATCAGCCCCAGCATTTT. Translated: CASVLQRGSNQPQHF.

The V gene is TRBV7-9, the J gene TRBJ1-2; unclear D gene. This CDR3 comprises 14 residues. Looked up from germline, CDR1 is SEHNR and CDR2 is FQNEAQ (reference sequence). The germline V and J ends were trimmed by 1 base and 5 bases, with 11 bases remaining between them. The CDR3 spells CASSLGLLTYGYTF. CDR3 in DNA: TGTGCCAGCAGCTTAGGCCTATTAACTTATGGCTACACCTTC.

Only one count was recorded for this clonotype. The rearrangement uses TRBV29-1 and TRBJ2-2, with no clear D. V gave up 4 bases and J gave up 4 bases, with 16 bases separating them. This CDR3 is 15 amino acids long. Germline CDR1 SQVTM, CDR2 ANQGSEA. CDR3 sequence reads: CSVGIAGEVTGELFF. DNA of the CDR3: TGCAGCGTTGGAATTGCAGGAGAAGTCACCGGGGAGCTGTTTTTT.

V and J are TRBV14 and TRBJ2-7; D unclear. This CDR3 region has 14 residues. From germline, CDR1 is SGHDN and CDR2 FVKESK. V dropped 2 bases and J dropped 5 bases, with 13 bases sitting between them. CDR3 amino acids: CASSQFSRANEQYF. CDR3 DNA sequence: TGTGCCAGCAGCCAATTCAGTCGGGCGAACGAGCAGTACTTC.

The chain carries TRBV28 and TRBJ2-3; D unclear. V lost 2 bases to trimming and J lost 2 bases, with 8 bases between them. This CDR3 has 14 residues. Germline CDR1 reads MDHEN; CDR2 reads SYDVKM. CDR3 region: CASSLRTATDTQYF. The CDR3 coding sequence is TGTGCCAGCAGTTTAAGGACGGCCACAGATACGCAGTATTTT.

The V call is TRBV12-5, the J call TRBJ1-6, with 9 bases matching TRBD1. The CDR3 extends over 17 amino acids. Trimming removed 9 bases from V and 10 bases from J; junction bases left unmatched: 19. Germline CDR1 LGHNT, CDR2 FRNRAP. The CDR3 DNA follows: TGTGCTAGCCAAGATCCACCTCAGACAGGGGGATCGTCACCCCTCCACTTT. It translates to CASQDPPQTGGSSPLHF.

This clonotype came up once. In DNA form, the CDR3 reads TGTGCCAGCAGACCCGGGACTAGCGGGGGGGATGAGCAGTTCTTC. This encodes CASRPGTSGGDEQFF. The rearrangement uses TRBV27 and TRBJ2-1; 16 positions agree with TRBD2. The CDR3 covers 15 residues. Per the germline V gene, CDR1 is MNHEY and CDR2 is SMNVEV (reference sequence). V lost 6 bases, J lost 8 bases, and 4 bases stayed unmatched.

This chain links TRBV13 with TRBJ2-7, with a weak D call TRBD2 (6 bases). The V gene's germline CDR1 is PRHDT and CDR2 FYEKMQ (reference sequence). Deletions cut 5 bases from V and 2 bases from J, with 19 bases between. The CDR3 loop spans 16 amino acids. CDR3 sequence reads: CASSMFISGVPYEQYF. CDR3 coding DNA: TGTGCCAGCAGCATGTTCATTAGCGGAGTCCCCTACGAGCAGTACTTC.

The chain has TRBV27 and TRBJ1-5; no clear D gene. The CDR3 is 15 residues long. V gave up 2 bases and J gave up 0 bases, with 8 bases separating them. The germline V gene encodes CDR1 MNHEY and CDR2 SMNVEV (reference sequence). CDR3 loop: CASSLGGPSNQPQHF. DNA of the CDR3: TGTGCCAGCAGTTTAGGCGGCCCTAGCAATCAGCCCCAGCATTTT.

The chain uses TRBV4-2 and TRBJ2-3; either TRBD1 or TRBD2 may fit D (5 bases each). V lost 0 bases, J lost 6 bases, and 10 bases lay in between. This CDR3 has 14 amino acids. Germline CDR1 LGHNA, CDR2 YNFKEQ. The CDR3 spells CASSQDWDRDTQYF. The CDR3 nucleotides read TGTGCCAGCAGCCAAGACTGGGACCGGGATACGCAGTATTTT.

V and J are TRBV9 and TRBJ2-7; D is perhaps TRBD1 (6 bases). This CDR3 has 14 amino acids. Trimming pared 3 bases from V and 5 bases from J, leaving 15 bases between. CDR1 is SGDLS and CDR2 is YYNGEE in the germline V gene. CDR3 region: CASSGRDTLHEQYF. The CDR3 DNA reads as TGTGCCAGCAGCGGACGGGACACCCTCCACGAGCAGTACTTC.

The chain carries TRBV5-6 and TRBJ1-1; D is perhaps TRBD1 (5 bases). V shed 1 base and J shed 5 bases, with 9 bases lying between them. Per the germline V gene, CDR1 is SGHDT and CDR2 is YYEEEE. The CDR3 runs 13 residues. The CDR3 DNA follows: TGTGCCAGCAGCTTGAGGGGATGGACTGAAGCTTTCTTT. This codes for CASSLRGWTEAFF.

This clonotype appeared a few times. This chain connects TRBV7-9 to TRBJ1-4; 8 bases align to TRBD1. V trimming: 8 bases; J trimming: 3 bases; junction bases outside the gene matches: 8. This CDR3 comprises 15 residues. Germline values: CDR1 SEHNR, CDR2 FQNEAQ (reference sequence). The CDR3 sequence is CASSGQGAANEKLFF. In DNA form, the CDR3 reads TGTGCCAGCTCGGGGCAGGGGGCGGCTAATGAAAAACTGTTTTTT.

CDR3 sequence (DNA): TGTGCCAGCAGCTTCGGGACTAGCTCCTACGAGCAGTACTTC. This encodes CASSFGTSSYEQYF. The chain links TRBV11-2 to TRBJ2-7; TRBD2 matches at 8 bases. Germline V gives CDR1 SGHAT, CDR2 FQNNGV. The length of the CDR3 is 14 residues. The junction had 1 base not matched to a gene; V was cut back by 3 bases and J by 0 bases.

J is TRBJ2-1 and V is TRBV12-3 or TRBV12-4; D perhaps matches TRBD2 (7 bases). V lost 6 bases to trimming and J lost 2 bases, with 17 bases between them. This CDR3 is 16 amino acids long. The CDR3 DNA reads TGTGCCAGCAGCCCCGGGGTGGGGGGGCCCTACAATGAGCAGTTCTTC. Translating it yields CASSPGVGGPYNEQFF.

This rearrangement joins TRBV6-1 to TRBJ2-3; no clear D. The CDR3 is 15 residues long. V gave up 1 base and J gave up 2 bases, with 10 bases separating them. The germline V gene has CDR1 MNHNS and CDR2 SASEGT. DNA for the CDR3: TGTGCCAGCAGTGAAGGGCCGACCAACACAGATACGCAGTATTTT. Translated, it gives CASSEGPTNTDTQYF.

In nucleotides, the CDR3 is TGTGCTAGTGGTATAGGGACAGTCTCTGAAGCTTTCTTT. It translates to CASGIGTVSEAFF. This chain links TRBV12-5 with TRBJ1-1, with TRBD1 matching 7 bases. The CDR3 extends over 13 amino acids. Germline V gene data show CDR1 as LGHNT and CDR2 as FRNRAP. Trimming at V came to 5 bases and at J to 6 bases, leaving 6 bases not matched to a gene.

The chain links TRBV13 to TRBJ2-3; D remains ambiguous. CDR1 is PRHDT and CDR2 is FYEKMQ in the germline V gene (reference sequence). This CDR3 comprises 13 residues. Trimming shortened V by 6 bases and J by 5 bases, and 12 bases separated the two germline ends. The CDR3 DNA reads as TGTGCCAGCAGACCTTACTTCGAAGATACGCAGTATTTT. Translation gives CASRPYFEDTQYF.

V and J are TRBV12-3 or TRBV12-4 and TRBJ2-5; D uncertain. The length of the CDR3 is 13 residues. V lost 3 bases, J lost 1 base, and 6 bases lay in between. CDR3 region: CASSFIRQETQYF. CDR3 nucleotide sequence: TGTGCCAGCAGTTTTATCCGCCAAGAGACCCAGTACTTC.

The chain links TRBV9 to TRBJ2-1; 8 bases match TRBD1. CDR3 length: 14 amino acids. Germline CDR1 is SGDLS and CDR2 is YYNGEE. After removal of 3 bases from V and 6 bases from J, the junction contained 5 bases not matched to a gene. CDR3 amino acids: CASSGGTGRNEQFF. DNA for the CDR3: TGTGCCAGCAGCGGGGGGACAGGCCGCAATGAGCAGTTCTTC.

V is TRBV20-1 and J is TRBJ1-1; 8 bases line up with TRBD1. The V gene's germline CDR1 is DFQATT and CDR2 SNEGSKA (reference sequence). The length of the CDR3 is 14 residues. The J segment lost 7 bases and the V segment lost 2 bases, leaving 9 bases of the junction unmatched. The CDR3 region is CSARIAGGANEAFF. The CDR3 region has the DNA TGCAGTGCTAGAATTGCAGGGGGCGCGAATGAAGCTTTCTTT.

This chain links TRBV30 with TRBJ2-5, with 8 nucleotides matching TRBD2. This CDR3 contains 19 residues. Losses at the gene ends were 0 bases for V and 0 bases for J; bases not matched to a gene: 15. Germline assignment: CDR1 GTSNPN and CDR2 SVGIG (reference sequence). In DNA, the CDR3 is TGTGCCTGGAGTGTATCAGGCCGGAGACTAGCGAAAAACCAAGAGACCCAGTACTTC. Translated: CAWSVSGRRLAKNQETQYF. Together with reference TRBV30 and TRBJ2-5, the CDR3 gives the full variable domain: SQTIHQWPATLVQPVGSPLSLECTVEGTSNPNLYWYRQAAGRGLQLLFYSVGIGQISSEVPQNLSASRPQDRQFILSSKKLLLSDSGFYLCAWSVSGRRLAKNQETQYFGPGTRLLVL.

This clonotype appeared once. The rearrangement links TRBV6-1 to TRBJ2-7; unclear D gene. Trimming stripped 2 bases from V and 0 bases from J, with 11 bases between. The CDR3 loop spans 15 amino acids. Germline lookup yields CDR1 MNHNS and CDR2 SASEGT. CDR3: CASSEFASDSYEQYF. The CDR3 DNA reads TGTGCCAGCAGTGAATTTGCGAGCGACTCCTACGAGCAGTACTTC.

This clonotype was observed a few times. This chain uses TRBV30 with TRBJ1-2; D is unclear. This CDR3 is built from 10 residues. The germline V gene encodes CDR1 GTSNPN and CDR2 SVGIG (reference sequence). V gave up 7 bases and J gave up 6 bases, with 9 bases separating them. CDR3 DNA: TGTGCCTCCAGGTTGGATGGCTACACCTTC. Protein sequence: CASRLDGYTF.